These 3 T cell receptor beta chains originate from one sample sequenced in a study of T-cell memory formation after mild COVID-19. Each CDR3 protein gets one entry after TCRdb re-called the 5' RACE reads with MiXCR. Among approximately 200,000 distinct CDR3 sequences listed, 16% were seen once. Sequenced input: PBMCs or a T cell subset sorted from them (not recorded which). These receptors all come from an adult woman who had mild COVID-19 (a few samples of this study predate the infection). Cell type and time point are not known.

Here the CDR3 DNA reads TGCGCCAGCAGCTTGTTCGGGAGGGCCAATGAGCAGTTCTTC. Its translation is CASSLFGRANEQFF. V usage is TRBV5-1 and J usage is TRBJ2-1; 8 positions match TRBD2. Germline V gene lookup returns CDR1 SGHRS and CDR2 YFSETQ. The length of the CDR3 is 14 residues. V lost 1 base and J lost 6; bases outside the gene matches: 3.

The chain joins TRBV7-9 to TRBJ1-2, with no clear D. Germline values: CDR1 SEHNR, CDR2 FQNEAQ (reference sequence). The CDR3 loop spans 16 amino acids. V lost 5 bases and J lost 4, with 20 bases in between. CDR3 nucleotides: TGTGCCAGCAGCCCCGAAATATTACAGAGCACCTATGGCTACACCTTC. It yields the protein CASSPEILQSTYGYTF.

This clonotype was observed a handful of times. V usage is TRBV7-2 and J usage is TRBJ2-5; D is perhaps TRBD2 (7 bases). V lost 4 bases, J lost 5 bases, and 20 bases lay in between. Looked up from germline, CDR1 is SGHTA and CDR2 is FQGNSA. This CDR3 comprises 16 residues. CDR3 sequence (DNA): TGTGCCAGCAGCTCCCGAGGGGCCAGGGGAGGGGAGACCCAGTACTTC. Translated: CASSSRGARGGETQYF.